Shown below are 26 T cell receptor beta chains from a single sample sequenced in a study of T cells in Graves' hyperthyroidism and ophthalmopathy. Amplification targeted TCR beta CDR3 regions from RNA transcripts. TCR CDR3 underwent first-round RT-PCR with the HTBI primer set. TCRdb re-derived calls from the multiplex PCR reads in MiXCR, one entry per CDR3 protein. The sample records around 190,000 distinct CDR3 sequences, more than 15% being singletons. Sample: blood. These receptors were obtained from a woman between 45 and 60 years old with Graves' hyperthyroidism.

This clonotype came up many times. The chain uses TRBV5-1 and TRBJ1-2; 11 bases match TRBD1. Germline V lookup: CDR1 SGHRS, CDR2 YFSETQ. Trimming took 4 bases from V and 7 from J; bases not matched to a gene: 9. This CDR3 region has 15 residues. In nucleotides, the CDR3 is TGCGCCAGCAGCCTTAGGACAGGGGGCGCGAGTGGCTACACCTTC. It codes for CASSLRTGGASGYTF.

In this sample, this clonotype turned up many times. The rearrangement joins TRBV11-3 to TRBJ2-1, with TRBD2 as a possible D gene (5 bases). This CDR3 spans 12 amino acids. V lost 4 bases to trimming and J lost 9 bases, with 10 bases between them. Germline CDR1 is SGHNT and CDR2 is YENEEA. The CDR3 reads CASSSRRGEQFF. The DNA for the CDR3 is TGTGCCAGCAGCTCCCGACGGGGTGAGCAGTTCTTC.

The chain carries TRBV28 and TRBJ1-1; TRBD1 might be the D (5 bases). Trimming pared 2 bases from V and 4 bases from J, leaving 14 bases between. This CDR3 has 15 amino acids. CDR1 and CDR2 (germline): MDHEN, SYDVKM. The CDR3 region has the DNA TGTGCCAGCAGTTTAAGGATACGGGGGGGCACTGAAGCTTTCTTT. This translates into CASSLRIRGGTEAFF.

The V call is TRBV19, the J call TRBJ1-2; a possible D gene is TRBD1 (5 bases). Germline V gives CDR1 LNHDA, CDR2 SQIVND (reference sequence). The CDR3 sequence is 16 residues long. Between the trimmed V and J ends, which lost 3 bases and 7 bases, there was a span of 21 bases. The CDR3 reads CASSIHRAQGTSGYTF. For the CDR3, the DNA is TGTGCCAGTAGTATCCACCGAGCGCAGGGCACTAGTGGCTACACCTTC.

This clonotype was seen ten or more times. V usage is TRBV2 and J usage is TRBJ1-6; possibly TRBD1 for D (6 bases). The CDR3 length is 14 residues. Trimming pared 7 bases from V and 7 bases from J, leaving 14 bases between. Germline values: CDR1 SNHLY, CDR2 FYNNEI. CDR3 sequence: CASTQGHSNSPLHF. The CDR3 DNA reads as TGTGCCAGCACCCAGGGACATTCCAATTCACCCCTCCACTTT.

This clonotype was picked up many times. For the CDR3, the DNA is TGTGCCAGCAGCTCCGGACAGTATAATTCACCCCTCCACTTT. The encoded protein is CASSSGQYNSPLHF. J is TRBJ1-6 and V is TRBV7-9; TRBD1 is a possible D gene (6 bases). The CDR3 runs to 14 residues. The germline V and J ends were trimmed by 4 bases and 4 bases, with 8 bases remaining between them. From germline, CDR1 is SEHNR and CDR2 FQNEAQ (reference sequence).

In this sample, this clonotype turned up many times. The rearrangement joins TRBV11-3 to TRBJ2-5; perhaps D is TRBD1 or TRBD2 (5 bases each). This CDR3 has 15 residues. V dropped 5 bases and J dropped 3 bases, with 16 bases sitting between them. Per the germline V gene, CDR1 is SGHNT and CDR2 is YENEEA. The CDR3 reads CASSPGASGKETQYF. The CDR3 region has the DNA TGTGCCAGCAGCCCCGGGGCGTCGGGGAAAGAGACCCAGTACTTC.

This clonotype was seen at least ten times. The rearrangement links TRBV27 to TRBJ2-7; the D is unclear. Trimming pared 3 bases from V and 6 bases from J, leaving 15 bases between. This CDR3 is built from 14 residues. From germline, CDR1 is MNHEY and CDR2 SMNVEV (reference sequence). The CDR3 coding sequence is TGTGCCAGCAGTTTTTTATCCCTACCGGGCGAGCAGTACTTC. Protein: CASSFLSLPGEQYF.

The chain recombines TRBV6-1 with TRBJ2-5; D might be TRBD2 (7 bases). Trimming stripped 7 bases from V and 5 bases from J, with 20 bases between. The CDR3 runs to 15 residues. Per germline, CDR1 MNHNS and CDR2 SASEGT. CDR3 region: CASMLLEGGGETQYF. CDR3 nucleotides: TGTGCCAGCATGCTCCTTGAGGGGGGGGGGGAGACCCAGTACTTC.

This clonotype was found many times. J is TRBJ2-7 and V is TRBV10-2; 9 bases align to TRBD1. J lost 3 bases, V lost 2 bases, and 5 bases had no gene match. Germline CDR1 is WSHSY and CDR2 is SAAADI. This CDR3 comprises 15 residues. The CDR3 reads CASSEVPGQGYEQYF. CDR3 bases: TGCGCCAGCAGTGAGGTACCGGGACAGGGCTACGAGCAGTACTTC.

This clonotype was recorded many times. This chain joins TRBV7-3 and TRBJ1-2; weak D call: TRBD1 (6 bases). The germline V and J ends were trimmed by 5 bases and 7 bases, with 17 bases remaining between them. The CDR3 runs to 14 residues. The germline V gene encodes CDR1 SGHTA and CDR2 FQGTGA. The CDR3 spells CASSQSPGVGGYTF. In DNA, the CDR3 is TGTGCCAGCAGCCAATCCCCAGGGGTCGGTGGCTACACCTTC.

V usage is TRBV3-1 and J usage is TRBJ1-1; D is ambiguous. CDR1 and CDR2 (germline): LGHDT, YNNKEL (reference sequence). The CDR3 extends over 17 amino acids. V gave up 0 bases and J gave up 4 bases, with 18 bases separating them. CDR3 in DNA: TGTGCCAGCAGCCAAGATGTCAGGACGGGGAGTGGCACTGAAGCTTTCTTT. Protein sequence: CASSQDVRTGSGTEAFF.

V usage is TRBV7-3 and J usage is TRBJ2-3; D may correspond to TRBD1 or TRBD2 (5 bases each). The CDR3 length is 12 residues. Germline V gives CDR1 SGHTA, CDR2 FQGTGA. V dropped 2 bases and J dropped 10 bases, with 10 bases sitting between them. The CDR3 nucleotides read TGTGCCAGCAGCTTATTGCAGGGACCGCAGTATTTT. It yields the protein CASSLLQGPQYF.

This clonotype was detected many times. The J gene is TRBJ2-4, the V gene TRBV20-1; D unclear. The CDR3 runs 15 residues. V dropped 6 bases and J dropped 0 bases, with 15 bases sitting between them. Germline CDR1 is DFQATT and CDR2 is SNEGSKA (reference sequence). This CDR3 is CSAINPALAKNIQYF. The CDR3 coding sequence is TGCAGTGCCATCAATCCGGCGCTAGCCAAAAACATTCAGTACTTC.

The V and J genes are TRBV18 and TRBJ1-6; D is undetermined. Germline V CDR1 and CDR2: KGHSH, LQKENI. V shed 2 bases and J shed 9 bases, with 17 bases lying between them. The CDR3 is 16 residues long. Here the CDR3 DNA reads TGTGCCAGCTCACCAACCGATAGGGTTCCGGGTTCACCCCTCCACTTT. It codes for CASSPTDRVPGSPLHF.

This clonotype has a count of ten or more. The chain is built from TRBV28 and TRBJ2-3; no firm D call. Germline assignment: CDR1 MDHEN and CDR2 SYDVKM. CDR3 length: 12 amino acids. Trimming cost V 5 bases and J 10 bases, with 13 bases left between them. The CDR3 bases are TGTGCCAGCAGTACAACGCAGGACCCGCAGTATTTT. It specifies CASSTTQDPQYF.

This clonotype has ten or more counts. The J gene is TRBJ1-5, the V gene TRBV28; 7 nucleotides line up with TRBD1. The CDR3 extends over 15 amino acids. The germline V gene has CDR1 MDHEN and CDR2 SYDVKM. Losses at the gene ends were 3 bases for V and 5 bases for J; bases not matched to a gene: 7. The CDR3 DNA follows: TGTGCCAGCAGTTTCTTACAGGGGAGGTATCAGCCCCAGCATTTT. Translation: CASSFLQGRYQPQHF. The full variable domain, its missing parts supplied by reference TRBV28 and TRBJ1-5, is DVKVTQSSRYLVKRTGEKVFLECVQDMDHENMFWYRQDPGLGLRLIYFSYDVKMKEKGDIPEGYSVSREKKERFSLILESASTNQTSMYLCASSFLQGRYQPQHFGDGTRLSIL.

This clonotype was picked up many times. This chain connects TRBV20-1 to TRBJ2-7; 8 positions agree with TRBD2. From germline, CDR1 is DFQATT and CDR2 SNEGSKA (reference sequence). The V gene end was trimmed by 3 bases and the J gene end by 2 bases; junction bases not matched to a gene: 6. This CDR3 has 14 residues. CDR3 residues: CSARPRGGAYEQYF. The CDR3 DNA reads as TGCAGTGCTAGGCCACGGGGGGGGGCCTACGAGCAGTACTTC.

This clonotype was seen many times. The rearrangement uses TRBV27 and TRBJ2-3; no definite D call. The V gene lost 2 bases and the J gene lost 0 bases, with 9 bases spanning the gap. CDR1 is MNHEY and CDR2 is SMNVEV in the germline V gene (reference sequence). This CDR3 spans 15 amino acids. The CDR3 DNA sequence: TGTGCCAGCAGTTTAGGCTTCATTAGCACAGATACGCAGTATTTT. Encoded protein: CASSLGFISTDTQYF.

This clonotype has ten or more counts. This chain joins TRBV19 and TRBJ2-1; D uncertain. The CDR3 is made up of 14 amino acids. Germline CDR1 is LNHDA and CDR2 is SQIVND (reference sequence). Trimming took off 3 bases at V and 7 bases at J, with 13 bases between the two ends. CDR3 sequence: CASSMADLLNEQFF. The CDR3 DNA follows: TGTGCCAGTAGTATGGCGGACCTTTTGAATGAGCAGTTCTTC.

This clonotype was recorded at least ten times. The CDR3 sequence: CASTLAGGPTGELFF. The DNA of the CDR3 is TGTGCCAGTACACTAGCGGGGGGTCCCACCGGGGAGCTGTTTTTT. This chain joins TRBV2 and TRBJ2-2, with 12 bases identical to TRBD2. The CDR3 loop spans 15 amino acids. From germline, CDR1 is SNHLY and CDR2 FYNNEI. Losses at the gene ends were 9 bases for V and 4 bases for J; bases not matched to a gene: 6.

This sequence joins TRBV4-2 and TRBJ2-1; TRBD2 agrees at 12 bases. V was pared by 3 bases and J by 3 bases, with 15 bases of the junction left unmatched. Looked up from germline, CDR1 is LGHNA and CDR2 is YNFKEQ. The CDR3 is 20 amino acids. CDR3 amino acids: CASSQDLAGGVSLNYNEQFF. CDR3 coding DNA: TGTGCCAGCAGCCAGGATCTAGCGGGGGGGGTCTCCCTTAACTACAATGAGCAGTTCTTC.

This clonotype was seen many times. The CDR3 sequence is CASSWQGADEQYF. As DNA, the CDR3 is TGTGCCAGCAGTTGGCAGGGGGCCGACGAGCAGTACTTC. The chain has TRBV6-2 or TRBV6-3 and TRBJ2-7, with 8 bases identical to TRBD1. The germline V gene has CDR1 MNHEY and CDR2 SVGEGT. V shed 4 bases and J 5 bases; nucleotides not matched to a gene: 4. This CDR3 is built from 13 residues.

This clonotype was detected many times. The chain combines TRBV29-1 with TRBJ2-3; TRBD2 matches at 7 bases. This CDR3 comprises 15 residues. The V gene end was trimmed by 5 bases and the J gene end by 4 bases; junction bases not matched to a gene: 12. Germline CDR1 and CDR2: SQVTM and ANQGSEA. The chain's CDR3 is CSVPAGGGIADTQYF. CDR3 nucleotides: TGCAGCGTTCCGGCTGGGGGGGGGATTGCAGATACGCAGTATTTT.

This clonotype has only a few counts. The chain uses TRBV18 and TRBJ2-7; D ambiguous. Trimming took 2 bases from V and 4 from J, leaving 15 bases between them. The germline V gene has CDR1 KGHSH and CDR2 LQKENI. This CDR3 spans 15 amino acids. CDR3 coding DNA: TGTGCCAGCTCACCAACTCCACCTGCGAGTTACGAGCAGTACTTC. Translating gives CASSPTPPASYEQYF.

This clonotype was recorded a few times. The V gene is TRBV5-8, the J gene TRBJ1-6; D unclear. V gave up 6 bases and J gave up 10 bases, with 17 bases separating them. The CDR3 runs to 14 residues. Per germline, CDR1 SGHTS and CDR2 YDEGEE. CDR3 DNA: TGTGCCAGCATCCGATGGTACCGAGGCTCACCCCTCCACTTT. Protein sequence: CASIRWYRGSPLHF.